This passage covers 28 T cell receptor beta chains from one sample sequenced in a study of blood T cell repertoires in COVID-19. Here immunoSEQ multiplex PCR was the method, and the copy in TCRdb shows in-frame clones only, minus some. In the table there are 150,000 to 200,000 clones, under 85% of which are singletons. The sample was peripheral blood. These receptors all stem from a woman older than 75 with acute or convalescent COVID-19.

The V gene is TRBV7-2, the J gene TRBJ1-3, with 10 bases identical to TRBD1. Germline V gene lookup returns CDR1 SGHTA and CDR2 FQGNSA. The CDR3 runs to 15 residues. Trimming at V came to 5 bases and at J to 4 bases, leaving 5 bases not matched to a gene. The CDR3: CASSQDRGNGNTIYF. The DNA of the CDR3 is TGTGCCAGCAGCCAGGACAGGGGGAACGGAAACACCATATATTTT.

This chain links TRBV7-2 with TRBJ2-7, with 10 bases aligning to TRBD2. V was clipped by 0 bases and J by 4 bases; unmatched bases: 3. There are 15 residues in the CDR3. Germline CDR1 is SGHTA and CDR2 is FQGNSA. As DNA, the CDR3 is TGTGCCAGCAGCTTAGCGACTAGCGGGCCGTACGAGCAGTACTTC. The encoded protein is CASSLATSGPYEQYF.

The rearrangement joins TRBV10-3 to TRBJ1-1; D remains unclear. The CDR3 spans 13 residues. V lost 3 bases, J lost 0 bases, and 5 bases lay in between. Germline CDR1 is ENHRY and CDR2 is SYGVKD. The CDR3 coding sequence is TGTGCCATCAGTGATTTAGTGAACACTGAAGCTTTCTTT. As protein: CAISDLVNTEAFF.

The chain uses TRBV3-1 (or the pseudogene TRBV3-2) and TRBJ1-6, with D hard to call. Germline loops: CDR1 LGHDT, CDR2 YNNKEL (reference sequence). This CDR3 region has 15 residues. The ends were cut back, 0 bases at V and 10 bases at J, with 13 bases in the middle. The CDR3 region has the DNA TGTGCCAGCAGCCAAGAGGGCGGGCCGCGGTCACCCCTCCACTTT. It codes for CASSQEGGPRSPLHF.

This chain uses TRBV6-2 or TRBV6-3 with TRBJ2-3; 8 bases agree with TRBD1. Per the germline V gene, CDR1 is MNHEY and CDR2 is SVGEGT. Losses at the gene ends were 0 bases for V and 3 bases for J; bases not matched to a gene: 5. This CDR3 is built from 16 residues. CDR3 region: CASSYSGRGPTDTQYF. CDR3 nucleotides: TGTGCCAGCAGTTACTCAGGCAGGGGGCCTACAGATACGCAGTATTTT.

The chain has TRBV19 and TRBJ1-2; D is possibly TRBD1 (6 bases). Germline V gene sequence: CDR1 LNHDA, CDR2 SQIVND (reference sequence). The CDR3 has 13 residues. V was pared by 6 bases and J by 7 bases, with 15 bases between. CDR3 DNA: TGTGCCAGTAGCCAAACAGGGACGGGTGGCTACACCTTC. This encodes CASSQTGTGGYTF.

This clone was picked up one time. The chain employs TRBV5-4 and TRBJ2-2, with 11 nucleotides matching TRBD2. Trimming at V came to 3 bases and at J to 6 bases, leaving 7 bases not matched to a gene. The CDR3 has 16 residues. Germline values: CDR1 SGHNT, CDR2 YYREEE (reference sequence). CDR3 coding DNA: TGTGCCAGCAGCTCGGGACTAGCGGTGGCACCCGGGGAGCTGTTTTTT. Its translation: CASSSGLAVAPGELFF.

This clone showed up just a few times. The V call is TRBV18, the J call TRBJ2-7, with 9 positions matching TRBD2. In germline, CDR1 is KGHSH, CDR2 LQKENI. Trimming took 3 bases from V and 3 from J; bases not matched to a gene: 3. The CDR3 contains 14 residues. CDR3 protein: CASSPPSGDYEQYF. CDR3 in DNA: TGTGCCAGCTCACCGCCTAGCGGGGACTACGAGCAGTACTTC.

The chain combines TRBV3-1 (or the pseudogene TRBV3-2) with TRBJ2-7; 9 bases are shared with TRBD1. This CDR3 spans 15 amino acids. V gave up 4 bases and J gave up 6 bases; unmatched junction bases: 10. Germline CDR1 LGHDT, CDR2 YNNKEL (reference sequence). Written as DNA, the CDR3 is TGTGCCAGCAGCCTAAGGGTACAGGGGGCCGGCGAGCAGTACTTC. It is translated as CASSLRVQGAGEQYF.

This clone was seen only once. This chain joins TRBV5-1 and TRBJ1-6; 9 bases line up with TRBD1. There are 15 residues in the CDR3. CDR1 and CDR2 (germline): SGHRS, YFSETQ. V dropped 4 bases and J dropped 9; count of bases not matched to a gene: 8. The CDR3 DNA follows: TGCGCCAGCAGCCCGGACAGGGGTTGGGGTTCACCCCTCCACTTT. This translates into CASSPDRGWGSPLHF.

This chain links TRBV3-1 (or the pseudogene TRBV3-2) with TRBJ1-2; tentative D call: TRBD1 (6 bases). V gave up 5 bases and J gave up 4 bases, with 11 bases separating them. Germline V gene lookup returns CDR1 LGHDT and CDR2 YNNKEL (reference sequence). The length of the CDR3 is 13 residues. The CDR3 loop is CASSAKQGYGYTF. The CDR3 DNA sequence: TGTGCCAGCAGCGCTAAACAGGGCTATGGCTACACCTTC.

This clone was picked up one time. The chain uses TRBV27 and TRBJ2-7; TRBD2 agrees at 7 bases. With 9 bases clipped from V and 3 bases from J, the junction kept 8 bases outside the gene matches. The CDR3 is 13 residues long. CDR1 MNHEY and CDR2 SMNVEV come from the germline V gene (reference sequence). CDR3 nucleotides: TGTGCCAGTCAAAGTTCGGGGGGCTACGAGCAGTACTTC. This codes for CASQSSGGYEQYF.

This clone was counted once. This chain links TRBV7-2 with TRBJ2-4, with 10 bases matching TRBD1. Germline assignment: CDR1 SGHTA and CDR2 FQGNSA. This CDR3 spans 17 amino acids. V lost 3 bases to trimming and J lost 1 base; unmatched junction nucleotides: 6. The CDR3, as DNA: TGTGCCAGCAGCTTGGGACAGGGGTTTATCGCCAAAAACATTCAGTACTTC. Translation gives CASSLGQGFIAKNIQYF.

The chain uses TRBV30 and TRBJ2-1, with TRBD2 matching over 11 bases. V shed 1 base, J shed 6 bases, and the junction held 2 bases outside the gene matches. The length of the CDR3 is 14 residues. The germline V gene has CDR1 GTSNPN and CDR2 SVGIG (reference sequence). This CDR3 is CAWSEGLAVNEQFF. CDR3 nucleotides: TGTGCCTGGAGTGAGGGACTAGCGGTCAATGAGCAGTTCTTC.

This chain uses TRBV7-3 with TRBJ2-7; D is possibly TRBD2 (6 bases). The V and J ends lost 3 bases and 6 bases respectively, with 15 bases between them. The V gene's germline CDR1 is SGHTA and CDR2 FQGTGA. The CDR3 consists of 14 residues. The CDR3 nucleotides read TGTGCCAGCAGCTTGGGGGGAGGCGGTGGCGAGCAGTACTTC. Protein product: CASSLGGGGGEQYF.

This chain joins TRBV7-9 and TRBJ1-4, with 7 nucleotides matching TRBD1. This CDR3 region has 13 residues. The ends lost 2 bases at V and 8 bases at J; junction bases unmatched: 2. Germline CDR1 reads SEHNR; CDR2 reads FQNEAQ (reference sequence). The CDR3 loop reads CASSLRQGEKLFF. Here the CDR3 DNA reads TGTGCCAGCAGCTTACGACAGGGAGAAAAACTGTTTTTT.

The chain couples TRBV5-4 to TRBJ2-5; 12 nucleotides line up with TRBD2. Germline loops: CDR1 SGHNT, CDR2 YYREEE (reference sequence). This CDR3 has 15 residues. Unmatched junction bases numbered 4, after V lost 2 bases and J lost 5 bases. The CDR3 sequence is CASSLGLAGGETQYF. The CDR3, as DNA: TGTGCCAGCAGCTTAGGGCTAGCGGGAGGGGAGACCCAGTACTTC.

The CDR3 sequence: CAIRPGSGGNTIYF. The CDR3 DNA follows: TGTGCCATACGACCGGGCTCGGGGGGAAACACCATATATTTT. The rearrangement links TRBV10-3 to TRBJ1-3; no firm D call. V lost 9 bases to trimming and J lost 4 bases, with 16 bases between them. The germline V gene encodes CDR1 ENHRY and CDR2 SYGVKD. The CDR3 runs 14 residues.

The V gene is TRBV6-2 or TRBV6-3, the J gene TRBJ1-2; possible D gene TRBD1, 5 bases. V was clipped by 2 bases and J by 7 bases, with 14 bases between them. This CDR3 is built from 14 residues. The V gene's germline CDR1 is MNHEY and CDR2 SVGEGT. DNA for the CDR3: TGTGCCAGCAGTTACCCCGACGGGGGTTCTGGCTACACCTTC. Its protein is CASSYPDGGSGYTF.

This chain links TRBV7-2 with TRBJ2-1; D might be TRBD2 (6 bases). Trimming took 1 base from V and 1 from J, leaving 8 bases between them. Germline assignment: CDR1 SGHTA and CDR2 FQGNSA. The CDR3 has 15 amino acids. The DNA of the CDR3 is TGTGCCAGCAGCTTAGTTGCGGGGTCCTACAATGAGCAGTTCTTC. Translation: CASSLVAGSYNEQFF.

This sequence joins TRBV7-9 and TRBJ1-6; 7 positions agree with TRBD1. V lost 5 bases, J lost 10 bases, and 11 bases stayed unmatched. The CDR3 is made up of 15 amino acids. The V gene's germline CDR1 is SEHNR and CDR2 FQNEAQ (reference sequence). The CDR3 loop reads CASSPGGQGGSPLHF. The CDR3 DNA reads TGTGCCAGCAGCCCGGGAGGGCAGGGGGGATCACCCCTCCACTTT.

The chain recombines TRBV10-2 with TRBJ1-6, with 10 bases lining up with TRBD1. This CDR3 has 15 residues. Trimming cost V 9 bases and J 14 bases; bases outside gene matches: 16. Looked up from germline, CDR1 is WSHSY and CDR2 is SAAADI. CDR3: CASRQGAYLGTALHF. Here the CDR3 DNA reads TGCGCCAGTCGACAGGGGGCATACCTGGGCACAGCCCTCCACTTT.

This chain uses TRBV6-1 with TRBJ1-1; D remains ambiguous. The V and J ends lost 8 bases and 1 base respectively, with 11 bases between them. The germline CDR1 and CDR2 sequences are MNHNS and SASEGT. This CDR3 is built from 13 residues. The CDR3 nucleotides read TGTGCCAGCTCCCGGGAATCGAACACTGAAGCTTTCTTT. It is translated as CASSRESNTEAFF.

The rearrangement links TRBV6-2 or TRBV6-3 to TRBJ2-7; D is undetermined. This CDR3 has 14 residues. The V gene lost 6 bases and the J gene lost 5 bases, with 17 bases spanning the gap. CDR1 is MNHEY, CDR2 SVGEGT, per germline. CDR3 protein: CASSRLASINEQYF. As DNA, the CDR3 is TGTGCCAGCAGCCGGTTGGCTAGTATCAACGAGCAGTACTTC.

V and J are TRBV18 and TRBJ2-2, with 10 bases fitting TRBD1. The germline V gene has CDR1 KGHSH and CDR2 LQKENI. Unmatched junction bases numbered 4, after V lost 3 bases and J lost 0 bases. The CDR3 has 17 amino acids. DNA for the CDR3: TGTGCCAGCTCACCTCGCGGGACAGGGGCGAACACCGGGGAGCTGTTTTTT. Its translation: CASSPRGTGANTGELFF.

The chain links TRBV12-3 or TRBV12-4 to TRBJ1-2; 9 bases line up with TRBD1. There are 13 residues in the CDR3. The J segment lost 6 bases and the V segment lost 5 bases, leaving 4 bases of the junction unmatched. The CDR3 reads CASSTGTGNGYTF. For the CDR3, the DNA is TGTGCCAGCAGTACCGGGACAGGGAATGGCTACACCTTC.

This clone was detected a few times. The chain recombines TRBV6-5 with TRBJ1-2, with unresolved D. V lost 7 bases and J lost 1, with 7 bases in between. Germline lookup yields CDR1 MNHEY and CDR2 SVGAGI. The CDR3 spans 12 residues. The CDR3 sequence: CASTESNYGYTF. The CDR3 bases are TGTGCCAGCACCGAGAGTAACTATGGCTACACCTTC.

V and J are TRBV30 and TRBJ1-2, with D possibly matching TRBD1 (6 bases). V was trimmed by 2 bases and J by 3 bases, leaving 10 bases between them. This CDR3 comprises 13 residues. Germline V gene sequence: CDR1 GTSNPN, CDR2 SVGIG (reference sequence). As DNA, the CDR3 is TGTGCCTGGAGTCGGAACAGGGACTATGGCTACACCTTC. Translated, it gives CAWSRNRDYGYTF.